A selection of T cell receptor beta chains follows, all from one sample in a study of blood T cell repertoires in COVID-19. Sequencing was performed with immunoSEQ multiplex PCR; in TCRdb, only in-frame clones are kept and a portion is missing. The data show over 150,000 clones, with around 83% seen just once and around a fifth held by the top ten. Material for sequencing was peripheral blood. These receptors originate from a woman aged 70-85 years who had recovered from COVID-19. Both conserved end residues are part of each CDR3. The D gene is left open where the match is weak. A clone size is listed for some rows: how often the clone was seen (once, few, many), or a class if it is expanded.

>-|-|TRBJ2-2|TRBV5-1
CASSSLTGELFF
TGCGCCAGCAGTTCTCTCACCGGGGAGCTGTTTTTT
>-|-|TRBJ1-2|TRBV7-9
CASTASGFGYTF
TGTGCCAGCACCGCCTCGGGGTTCGGCTACACCTTC
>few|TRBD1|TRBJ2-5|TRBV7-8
CASSGWDRGRETQYF
TGTGCCAGCAGCGGGTGGGACAGGGGGAGGGAGACCCAGTACTTC
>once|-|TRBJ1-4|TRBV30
CAWSVVEKLFF
TGTGCCTGGAGTGTCGTCGAAAAACTGTTTTTT
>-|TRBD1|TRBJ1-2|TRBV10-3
CAIRPGTGGSGYTF
TGTGCCATCAGACCAGGCACAGGGGGCTCTGGCTACACCTTC
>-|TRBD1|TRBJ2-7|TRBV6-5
CASSYATGGGYEQYF
TGTGCCAGCAGTTACGCGACAGGGGGAGGCTACGAGCAGTACTTC
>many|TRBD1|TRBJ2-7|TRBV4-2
CASSQEGGRGRYEQYF
TGTGCCAGCAGCCAAGAGGGGGGCAGGGGGCGGTACGAGCAGTACTTC
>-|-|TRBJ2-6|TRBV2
CASSPRAGANVLTF
TGTGCCAGCAGTCCCCGGGCTGGGGCCAACGTCCTGACTTTC
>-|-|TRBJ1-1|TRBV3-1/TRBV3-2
CASSPRPGGMNTEAFF
TGTGCCAGCAGCCCCCGCCCCGGCGGGATGAACACTGAAGCTTTCTTT
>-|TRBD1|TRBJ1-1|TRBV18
CASSPPDRGRGTEAFF
TGTGCCAGCTCACCCCCCGACAGGGGGCGTGGCACTGAAGCTTTCTTT
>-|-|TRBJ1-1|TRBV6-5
CASTLGGVEAFF
TGTGCCAGCACCCTGGGGGGGGTTGAAGCTTTCTTT
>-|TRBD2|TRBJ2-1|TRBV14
CASSPPTGTSSYNEQFF
TGTGCCAGCAGCCCCCCCACCGGGACTAGCTCCTACAATGAGCAGTTCTTC
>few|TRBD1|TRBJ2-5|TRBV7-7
CASSLGGQGVKTQYF
TGTGCTAGCAGCTTGGGGGGACAGGGGGTAAAGACCCAGTACTTC
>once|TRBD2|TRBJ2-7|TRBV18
CASSPGLALGEQYF
TGTGCCAGCTCCCCGGGACTAGCGTTGGGGGAGCAGTACTTC
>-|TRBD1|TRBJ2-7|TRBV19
CASSPLDRTPYEQYF
TGTGCCAGTAGCCCCCTGGACAGGACCCCCTACGAGCAGTACTTC
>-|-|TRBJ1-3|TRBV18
CASSPPPGWDTIYF
TGTGCCAGCTCACCACCGCCCGGGTGGGACACCATATATTTT
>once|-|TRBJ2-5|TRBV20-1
CSAPREAQYF
TGCAGTGCTCCCAGGGAGGCCCAGTACTTC
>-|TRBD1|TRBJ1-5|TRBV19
CASRVDRENQPQHF
TGTGCCAGTAGGGTGGACAGGGAAAATCAGCCCCAGCATTTT
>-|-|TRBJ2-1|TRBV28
CASSGPLGDEQFF
TGTGCCAGCAGTGGGCCTCTTGGTGATGAGCAGTTCTTC
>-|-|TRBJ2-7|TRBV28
CASSLGTGGYEQYF
TGTGCCAGCAGCTTGGGAACAGGTGGATACGAGCAGTACTTC
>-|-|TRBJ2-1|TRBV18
CASSEGGEQFF
TGTGCCAGCTCAGAAGGGGGTGAGCAGTTCTTC
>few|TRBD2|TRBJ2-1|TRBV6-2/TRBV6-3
CASSYSPPGGVYNEQFF
TGTGCCAGCAGTTACTCCCCCCCGGGAGGGGTCTACAATGAGCAGTTCTTC
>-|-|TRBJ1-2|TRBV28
CASSPAGVYGYTF
TGTGCCAGCAGCCCGGCGGGGGTTTATGGCTACACCTTC
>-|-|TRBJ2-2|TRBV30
CAWSVGTATGELFF
TGTGCCTGGAGTGTGGGGACTGCGACCGGGGAGCTGTTTTTT